The next 29 T cell receptor beta chains were all read from a single sample in a study of T-cell reconstitution after alpha-beta-depleted transplantation in children. A TCRbeta library incorporating unique molecular identifiers was prepared. TCRdb recomputed calls from the PCR reads with MiXCR, one row per CDR3 protein. Here the sample spans some 600,000 distinct CDR3 sequences, over 10% being singletons. The sample consisted of PBMCs, mostly from graft donor cells, taken 360 days after TCRalphabeta/CD19-depleted stem cell transplant. The receptor source for this set is a male patient between 10 and 17 years old who had a stem cell transplant for acute myeloid leukemia, so the T cells may come from the graft donor.

The chain combines TRBV19 with TRBJ2-2; perhaps TRBD1 as D (6 bases). Germline V lookup: CDR1 LNHDA, CDR2 SQIVND (reference sequence). V was pared by 9 bases and J by 1 base, with 18 bases between. The CDR3 runs 16 residues. The CDR3 DNA reads as TGTGCCAGCTTTGCCTTGGACAGAAAGAACACCGGGGAGCTGTTTTTT. Translating it yields CASFALDRKNTGELFF.

This sequence joins TRBV18 and TRBJ1-6, with D possibly matching TRBD1 (6 bases). The CDR3 extends over 18 amino acids. Germline-derived CDR1 and CDR2 are KGHSH and LQKENI. Trimming pared 5 bases from V and 0 bases from J, leaving 17 bases between. Here the CDR3 DNA reads TGTGCCAGCTCAACTCTTGGACAGACGCGCTCCTATAATTCACCCCTCCACTTT. Encoded protein: CASSTLGQTRSYNSPLHF.

There are a few counts of this clonotype. The genes are TRBV9 and TRBJ2-3, with D possibly matching TRBD2 (6 bases). CDR3 length: 13 residues. Germline CDR1 reads SGDLS; CDR2 reads YYNGEE. V was pared by 3 bases and J by 1 base, with 6 bases between. CDR3 sequence reads: CASSERGTDTQYF. DNA of the CDR3: TGTGCCAGCAGCGAGCGGGGCACAGATACGCAGTATTTT.

The rearrangement uses TRBV27 and TRBJ2-5, with unresolved D. CDR3 length equals 14 residues. V shed 1 base and J shed 4 bases, with 10 bases lying between them. Germline lookup yields CDR1 MNHEY and CDR2 SMNVEV (reference sequence). CDR3 protein: CASSLFPFGETQYF. DNA of the CDR3: TGTGCCAGCAGTTTATTCCCCTTCGGAGAGACCCAGTACTTC.

This clonotype was seen at least ten times. The chain is built from TRBV28 and TRBJ1-2; no firm D call. In germline, CDR1 is MDHEN, CDR2 SYDVKM. The ends were cut back, 10 bases at V and 0 bases at J, with 6 bases in the middle. The CDR3 contains 11 residues. CDR3 coding DNA: TGTGCCAACCAGACTAACTATGGCTACACCTTC. It codes for CANQTNYGYTF.

The V call is TRBV15, the J call TRBJ2-7, with TRBD1 as a possible D gene (6 bases). CDR3 length: 15 residues. V lost 2 bases and J lost 6, with 17 bases in between. CDR1 and CDR2 (germline): LNHNV, YYDKDF (reference sequence). The CDR3 region is CATSRMPGASGEQYF. The CDR3, as DNA: TGTGCCACCAGCAGAATGCCAGGGGCCTCGGGCGAGCAGTACTTC.

A few counts support this clonotype. V and J are TRBV20-1 and TRBJ1-3; no reliable D call. CDR1 and CDR2 (germline): DFQATT, SNEGSKA (reference sequence). This CDR3 has 13 amino acids. V was cut by 7 bases and J by 5 bases, with 15 bases left in between. The CDR3 coding sequence is TGCAGTGTTCGACTGGGTAGTCGAAACACCATATATTTT. Protein sequence: CSVRLGSRNTIYF.

This clonotype occurred a few times. CDR3 in DNA: TGTGCCAGTAGTGCGAAGACTCGGGACATCTACGAGCAGTACTTC. Its translation is CASSAKTRDIYEQYF. This sequence joins TRBV19 and TRBJ2-7; tentatively, D is TRBD1 (6 bases). CDR3 size: 15 residues. V shed 5 bases and J shed 3 bases, with 17 bases lying between them. From germline, CDR1 is LNHDA and CDR2 SQIVND (reference sequence). Based on the CDR3 plus reference TRBV19 and TRBJ2-7, the full variable domain is DGGITQSPKYLFRKEGQNVTLSCEQNLNHDAMYWYRQDPGQGLRLIYYSQIVNDFQKGDIAEGYSVSREKKESFPLTVTSAQKNPTAFYLCASSAKTRDIYEQYFGPGTRLTVT.

This clonotype was seen many times. The chain carries TRBV20-1 and TRBJ1-1; TRBD1 agrees at 7 bases. With V trimmed by 4 bases and J by 6 bases, 17 bases remained unmatched. Germline assignment: CDR1 DFQATT and CDR2 SNEGSKA (reference sequence). CDR3 length equals 16 residues. DNA for the CDR3: TGCAGTGCTAAGGCCTGGTCCGCAGGGGGGTCCTCTGAAGCTTTCTTT. This translates into CSAKAWSAGGSSEAFF.

The chain recombines TRBV29-1 with TRBJ2-7, with 7 nucleotides matching TRBD1. Germline assignment: CDR1 SQVTM and CDR2 ANQGSEA. This CDR3 has 15 amino acids. V was clipped by 5 bases and J by 9 bases; unmatched bases: 19. Here the CDR3 reads CSVFGDAGQATGQYF. The CDR3 DNA is TGCAGCGTTTTCGGGGACGCTGGACAGGCCACGGGGCAGTACTTC.

V gene TRBV6-4 combines with J gene TRBJ2-7, with D unclear. Germline values: CDR1 MRHNA, CDR2 SNTAGT. Trimming cost V 6 bases and J 3 bases, with 15 bases left between them. The CDR3 runs 14 residues. The CDR3 DNA sequence: TGTGCCAGCAGATACGACCGGGCCGGCTACGAGCAGTACTTC. Translated: CASRYDRAGYEQYF.

This chain links TRBV3-1 with TRBJ2-5; D perhaps matches TRBD2 (7 bases). The CDR3 covers 18 residues. Germline V CDR1 and CDR2: LGHDT, YNNKEL (reference sequence). V dropped 0 bases and J dropped 10 bases, with 27 bases sitting between them. CDR3 loop: CASSQDLPIRGGGLGQYF. CDR3 nucleotide sequence: TGTGCCAGCAGCCAAGATCTTCCCATTCGTGGCGGGGGCCTGGGCCAGTACTTC.

The genes are TRBV28 and TRBJ1-1, with 10 nucleotides matching TRBD1. CDR1 and CDR2 (germline): MDHEN, SYDVKM. The V and J ends lost 3 bases and 11 bases, in that order; junction bases with no gene match: 9. The CDR3 is made up of 14 amino acids. Here the CDR3 reads CASSFGTGDHRAFF. The CDR3 DNA is TGTGCCAGCAGTTTTGGGACAGGGGATCACAGGGCTTTCTTT.

This clonotype was observed a handful of times. V usage is TRBV27 and J usage is TRBJ2-2; 12 bases are shared with TRBD2. The germline V gene encodes CDR1 MNHEY and CDR2 SMNVEV (reference sequence). Trimming at V came to 5 bases and at J to 6 bases, leaving 7 bases not matched to a gene. The CDR3 covers 16 residues. CDR3 nucleotide sequence: TGTGCCAGCAGTCCACCCGGGACTAGCGGGCCCGGGGAGCTGTTTTTT. Encoded protein: CASSPPGTSGPGELFF.

This clonotype showed up many times. The chain employs TRBV5-5 and TRBJ2-7, with TRBD2 matching over 7 bases. The trim removed 4 bases at V and 7 bases at J, leaving 11 bases unmatched. Germline assignment: CDR1 SGHKS and CDR2 YYEKEE (reference sequence). The CDR3 length is 14 residues. The CDR3 coding sequence is TGTGCCAGCAGCCCCAGGGACTACCCTGGGGAGCAGTACTTC. It codes for CASSPRDYPGEQYF.

This clonotype was observed many times. The V gene is TRBV5-6, the J gene TRBJ2-1, with D possibly called TRBD1 or TRBD2 (6 bases each). From germline, CDR1 is SGHDT and CDR2 YYEEEE. V dropped 0 bases and J dropped 7 bases, with 14 bases sitting between them. CDR3 length equals 15 residues. The CDR3 DNA is TGTGCCAGCAGCTTGGTGGGGGGCGCGGAAAATGAGCAGTTCTTC. Protein product: CASSLVGGAENEQFF.

The chain uses TRBV21-1 and TRBJ2-7. TRBV21-1 is designated a pseudogene. The CDR3 runs to 12 residues. For the CDR3, the DNA is TGTGCCACCATTAGCTGGGGTTACGAGCAGTACTTC. Protein: CATISWGYEQYF.

Here the CDR3 reads CASSTHGDRDHSYEQYF. The CDR3 nucleotides are TGTGCCAGCAGTACCCATGGGGACAGGGACCACTCCTACGAGCAGTACTTC. The chain uses TRBV27 and TRBJ2-7; TRBD1 agrees at 9 bases. V shed 5 bases, J shed 0 bases, and the junction held 11 bases outside the gene matches. The CDR3 consists of 17 residues. Germline lookup yields CDR1 MNHEY and CDR2 SMNVEV (reference sequence).

This clonotype was detected only a few times. V and J are TRBV6-1 and TRBJ2-5; D perhaps matches TRBD2 (6 bases). With 8 bases removed from V and 2 bases from J, the gap between germline ends came to 12 bases. The CDR3 is made up of 13 amino acids. Germline lookup yields CDR1 MNHNS and CDR2 SASEGT. CDR3 sequence: CASDWGVQETQYF. In nucleotides, the CDR3 is TGTGCCAGCGATTGGGGGGTACAAGAGACCCAGTACTTC.

The rearrangement joins TRBV15 to TRBJ2-2; TRBD2 agrees at 14 bases. V gave up 2 bases and J gave up 6 bases; unmatched junction bases: 5. This CDR3 contains 17 residues. CDR1 and CDR2 from the germline V gene are LNHNV and YYDKDF (reference sequence). In DNA form, the CDR3 reads TGTGCCACCAGCAGACCGGGACTAGCGGGAGTCGCCGGGGAGCTGTTTTTT. Amino acids: CATSRPGLAGVAGELFF. The whole variable domain, filled in from reference TRBV15 and TRBJ2-2, reads DAMVIQNPRYQVTQFGKPVTLSCSQTLNHNVMYWYQQKSSQAPKLLFHYYDKDFNNEADTPDNFQSRRPNTSFCFLDIRSPGLGDTAMYLCATSRPGLAGVAGELFFGEGSRLTVL.

The V gene is TRBV30, the J gene TRBJ2-2; D is uncertain. Deletions cut 0 bases from V and 6 bases from J, with 11 bases between. The CDR3 is 14 amino acids. Germline-derived CDR1 and CDR2 are GTSNPN and SVGIG (reference sequence). The CDR3 is CAWSVLISAGELFF. In DNA, the CDR3 is TGTGCCTGGAGTGTACTGATTTCCGCCGGGGAGCTGTTTTTT.

This clonotype was seen a few times. V usage is TRBV20-1 and J usage is TRBJ2-7; 9 bases align to TRBD2. V trimming: 3 bases; J trimming: 3 bases; junction bases outside the gene matches: 27. This CDR3 is 21 amino acids long. CDR1 and CDR2 from the germline V gene are DFQATT and SNEGSKA (reference sequence). CDR3 in DNA: TGCAGTGCTAGGGGCCCTCATAGCGGGAGAACTCTCCAGAGCCTAATCTACGAGCAGTACTTC. This sequence encodes CSARGPHSGRTLQSLIYEQYF.

This clonotype was detected a few times. This chain links TRBV20-1 with TRBJ1-3, with D unresolved. CDR3 length: 12 amino acids. CDR1 and CDR2 from the germline V gene are DFQATT and SNEGSKA (reference sequence). Trimming left V 3 bases short and J 7 bases short, with 10 bases between. This CDR3 reads CSASHGFNTIYF. CDR3 DNA: TGCAGTGCTAGCCACGGTTTCAACACCATATATTTT.

This clonotype showed up just a few times. V usage is TRBV28 and J usage is TRBJ2-1, with D unresolved. This CDR3 spans 15 amino acids. V shed 1 base and J shed 4 bases, with 11 bases lying between them. Germline V gives CDR1 MDHEN, CDR2 SYDVKM. This chain's CDR3 is CASSLFMAEYNEQFF. DNA of the CDR3: TGTGCCAGCAGTTTATTTATGGCGGAATACAATGAGCAGTTCTTC.

The chain recombines TRBV7-6 with TRBJ2-7; a weak D match, TRBD1 (5 bases). Germline V gene lookup returns CDR1 SGHVS and CDR2 FNYEAQ. This CDR3 is 16 amino acids long. Trimming left V 2 bases short and J 3 bases short, with 17 bases between. CDR3 sequence (DNA): TGTGCCAGCAGCTTATCCGGTCAGGGTCAAGGCTACGAGCAGTACTTC. Translating gives CASSLSGQGQGYEQYF.

The gene calls are TRBV7-8 and TRBJ2-7, with D maybe TRBD1 (6 bases). This CDR3 comprises 14 residues. Trimming left V 1 base short and J 1 base short, with 8 bases between. Germline-derived CDR1 and CDR2 are SGHVS and FQNEAQ. The CDR3: CASSLGDKSYEQYF. The CDR3 DNA is TGTGCCAGCAGCTTAGGGGACAAGTCCTACGAGCAGTACTTC.

The genes are TRBV15 and TRBJ2-1; no firm D call. The V gene lost 6 bases and the J gene lost 4 bases, with 16 bases spanning the gap. Germline CDR1 LNHNV, CDR2 YYDKDF (reference sequence). The CDR3 totals 15 residues. The DNA of the CDR3 is TGTGCCACCAGGCCCCCGGGCGCTTCTTACAATGAGCAGTTCTTC. The encoded protein is CATRPPGASYNEQFF.

There are a few counts of this clonotype. This sequence joins TRBV28 and TRBJ2-2; D might be TRBD1 or TRBD2, each matching 5 bases. The ends were cut back, 7 bases at V and 4 bases at J, with 13 bases in the middle. This CDR3 has 14 residues. Germline CDR1 and CDR2: MDHEN and SYDVKM. The CDR3 coding sequence is TGTGCCAGCATCTCCCCTGGGGGCACCGGGGAGCTGTTTTTT. As protein: CASISPGGTGELFF.

A few counts support this clonotype. The V gene is TRBV20-1, the J gene TRBJ2-7, with 12 bases lining up with TRBD1. The CDR3 totals 14 residues. Germline assignment: CDR1 DFQATT and CDR2 SNEGSKA (reference sequence). The junction had 14 bases not matched to a gene; V was cut back by 5 bases and J by 12 bases. DNA of the CDR3: TGCAGTGCTGAGGCGGGGACAGGGGGCCCCGTGGCGTACTTC. Translated: CSAEAGTGGPVAYF.